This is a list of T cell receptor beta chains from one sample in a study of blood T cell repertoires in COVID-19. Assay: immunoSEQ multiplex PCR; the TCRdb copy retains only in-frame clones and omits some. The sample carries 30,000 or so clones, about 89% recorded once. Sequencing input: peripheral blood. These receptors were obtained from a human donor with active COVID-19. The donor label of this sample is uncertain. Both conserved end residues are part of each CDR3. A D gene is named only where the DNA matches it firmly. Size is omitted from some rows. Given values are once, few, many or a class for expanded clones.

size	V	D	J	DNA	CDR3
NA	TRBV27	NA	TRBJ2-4	TGTGCCAGCAGTTTTCGGACTGGGGAAAACATTCAGTACTTC	CASSFRTGENIQYF
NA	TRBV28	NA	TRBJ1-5	TGTGCCAGCACCGGCGGCGTAGGCAATCAGCCCCAGCATTTT	CASTGGVGNQPQHF
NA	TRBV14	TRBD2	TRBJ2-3	TGTGCCAGCAGCTCCGCGACTAGCAAAAGAGGAGCCACAGATACGCAGTATTTT	CASSSATSKRGATDTQYF
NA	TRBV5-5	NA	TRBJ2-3	TGTGCCAGCAGCTCGGGACTCCCTCAGACGTATTTT	CASSSGLPQTYF
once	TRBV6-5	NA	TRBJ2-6	TGTGCCAGCAGTTACGGCGGGGTCCAGGCCAACGTCCTGACTTTC	CASSYGGVQANVLTF
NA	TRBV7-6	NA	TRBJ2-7	TGTGCCAGCAGCTTAGGCGTGGGGGCTGGGAACGAGCAGTACTTC	CASSLGVGAGNEQYF
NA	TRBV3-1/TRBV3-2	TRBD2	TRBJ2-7	TGTGCCAGCAGCCAAGAATGGCTAGCGGGGCATTACGAGCAGTACTTC	CASSQEWLAGHYEQYF
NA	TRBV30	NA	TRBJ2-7	TGTGCCTGGAGCTTCCGACAAAGCTACGAGCAGTACTTC	CAWSFRQSYEQYF
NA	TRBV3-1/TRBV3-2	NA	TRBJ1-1	TGTGCCAGCAGCCGAAACGTGGGAGCCCTGGGCACTGAAGCTTTCTTT	CASSRNVGALGTEAFF
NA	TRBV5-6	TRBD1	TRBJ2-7	TGTGCCAGCAGCTTTGGGACAGGGGTGAGAGAGCAGTACTTC	CASSFGTGVREQYF
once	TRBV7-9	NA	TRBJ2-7	TGTGCCAGCAGCTGGGGCGACTCGGGCCAATACGAGCAGTACTTC	CASSWGDSGQYEQYF
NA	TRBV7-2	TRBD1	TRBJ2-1	TGTGCCAGGGACCTAGACAGGGATCCCTACAATGAGCAGTTCTTC	CARDLDRDPYNEQFF
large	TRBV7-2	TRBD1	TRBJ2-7	TGTGCCAGCAGCTTTCCGGGACAGATCTACGAGCAGTACTTC	CASSFPGQIYEQYF
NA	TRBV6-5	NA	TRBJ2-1	TGTGCCAGCAGTACGGGGGTCGCCTACAATGAGCAGTTCTTC	CASSTGVAYNEQFF
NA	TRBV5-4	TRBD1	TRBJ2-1	TGTGCCAGCAGCTTGGACCGGGACAGGGGGTCCTACAATGAGCAGTTCTTC	CASSLDRDRGSYNEQFF
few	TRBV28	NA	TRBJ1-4	TGTGCCAGCAGTTTTGGTTTGCAGGGGATTCGGGGTAATGAAAAACTGTTTTTT	CASSFGLQGIRGNEKLFF
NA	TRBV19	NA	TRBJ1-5	TGTGCCAGTAGTATTGGGGGGACCCAGCCCCAGCATTTT	CASSIGGTQPQHF
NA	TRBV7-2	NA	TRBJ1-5	TGTGCCAGCAGCTTAGCCACAGCACTGGGGCATCAGCCCCAGCATTTT	CASSLATALGHQPQHF
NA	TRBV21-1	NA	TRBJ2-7	TGTGCCAGCAGCTTACGCCGGACTAGCGACTACGAGCAGTACTTC	CASSLRRTSDYEQYF
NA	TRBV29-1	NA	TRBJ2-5	TGCAGCGTTGACTATCTAGAGACCCAGTACTTC	CSVDYLETQYF
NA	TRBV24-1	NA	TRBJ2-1	TGTGCCACCAGTGATTTGGTTGCGGGGACCTACAATGAGCAGTTCTTC	CATSDLVAGTYNEQFF
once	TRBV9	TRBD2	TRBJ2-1	TGTGCCAGCAGCGCGAGCGGGAGTCCCTACAATGAGCAGTTCTTC	CASSASGSPYNEQFF
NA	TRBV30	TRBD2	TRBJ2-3	TGTGCTACCAGGGGGCTAGCGGGAGGGCGGAGGGTCACAGATACGCAGTATTTT	CATRGLAGGRRVTDTQYF
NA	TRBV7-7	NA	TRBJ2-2	TGTGCCAGCAGCTACCGTTCAGGAACCGGGGAGCTGTTTTTT	CASSYRSGTGELFF
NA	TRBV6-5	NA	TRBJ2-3	TGTGCCAGCCAAAAAACTAGCACAGATACGCAGTATTTT	CASQKTSTDTQYF
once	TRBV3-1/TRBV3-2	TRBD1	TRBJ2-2	TGTGCCAGCACCCCGCAGACAGGGATCACCGGGGAGCTGTTTTTT	CASTPQTGITGELFF
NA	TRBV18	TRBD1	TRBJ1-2	TGTGCCAGCTCACCGAACGCGAACAGGGGTAGCTATGGCTACACCTTC	CASSPNANRGSYGYTF
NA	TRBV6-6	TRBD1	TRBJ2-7	TGTGCCAGCAGTAGGGGACAGATCGGGAACGAGCAGTACTTC	CASSRGQIGNEQYF
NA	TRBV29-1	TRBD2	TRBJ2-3	TGCAGCGTTGCCTTAGCGGGTAGCACAGATACGCAGTATTTT	CSVALAGSTDTQYF
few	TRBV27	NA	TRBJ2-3	TGTGCCAGCAGTTTCCGGGGGATCACAGATACGCAGTATTTT	CASSFRGITDTQYF
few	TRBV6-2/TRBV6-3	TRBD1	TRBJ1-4	TGTGCCAGCAGCCTCACTGACAGGGTGAATGAAAAACTGTTTTTT	CASSLTDRVNEKLFF
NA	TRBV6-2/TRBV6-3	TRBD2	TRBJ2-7	TGTGCCAGCAGTTACTCGACGGGACTAGCGGGGGGTTCCTACGAGCAGTACTTC	CASSYSTGLAGGSYEQYF
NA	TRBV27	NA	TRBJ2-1	TGTGCCAGCAGTCTAAACTATTTTTCGGCGGATAAAATAAATGAGCAGTTCTTC	CASSLNYFSADKINEQFF
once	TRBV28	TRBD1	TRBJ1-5	TGTGCCAGCAGGAGGGGACAGGGGGCTTATCAGCCCCAGCATTTT	CASRRGQGAYQPQHF
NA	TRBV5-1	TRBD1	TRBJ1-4	TGCGCCAGCAGCTTGGCGTTGGGGACAGGGGGCGAAAAACTGTTTTTT	CASSLALGTGGEKLFF
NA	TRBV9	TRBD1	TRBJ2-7	TGTGCCAGCAGCGTAGGAGGGGACAGCCTTTACGAGCAGTACTTC	CASSVGGDSLYEQYF
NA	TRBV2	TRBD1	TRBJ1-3	TGTGCCAGCCGGGACAGGGTAAATTACACCATATATTTT	CASRDRVNYTIYF
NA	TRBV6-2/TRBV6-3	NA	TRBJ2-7	TGTGCCAGCAGCCCCCGGGACACCTTAGGCGCCTCCTACGAGCAGTACTTC	CASSPRDTLGASYEQYF
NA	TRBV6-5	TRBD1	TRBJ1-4	TGTGCCAGCAGCGCCGGGACAGGGAATGAAAAACTGTTTTTT	CASSAGTGNEKLFF
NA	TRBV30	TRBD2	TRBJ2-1	TGTGCCCGGGAGGGGCAGGATGAGCAGTTCTTC	CAREGQDEQFF
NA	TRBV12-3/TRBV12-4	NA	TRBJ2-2	TGTGCCAGCAGTTTACAGTTCACCGGGGAGCTGTTTTTT	CASSLQFTGELFF
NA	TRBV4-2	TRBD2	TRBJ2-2	TGTGCCAGCAGCCAAGTCAGAGCGGGGGGGGGCCGGGAGCTGTTTTTT	CASSQVRAGGGRELFF
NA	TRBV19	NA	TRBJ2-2	TGTGCCAGTAGTCCATCGACAGGGAACACCGGGGAGCTGTTTTTT	CASSPSTGNTGELFF
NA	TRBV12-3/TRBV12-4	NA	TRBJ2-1	TGTGCCAGCAGCCCTGGGACACCGAAGAGCCACTTCTTC	CASSPGTPKSHFF
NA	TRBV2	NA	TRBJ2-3	TGTGCCAGCAGTCCCCGACAGGGGAGGGGAGATACGCAGTATTTT	CASSPRQGRGDTQYF
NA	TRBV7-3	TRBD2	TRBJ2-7	TGTGCCAGCAGCACCCAAGCGGGGGGGTTCGTCGAGCAGTACTTC	CASSTQAGGFVEQYF
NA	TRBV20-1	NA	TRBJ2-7	TGCAGTGCTAGTTCCAGGGGCCGCTCCTACGAGCAGTACTTC	CSASSRGRSYEQYF
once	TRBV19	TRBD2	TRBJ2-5	TGTGCCAGTATGACGTCTGCGGGAGGAGAGACCCAGTACTTC	CASMTSAGGETQYF